These 6 T cell receptor beta chains share one sample of origin, sequenced in a study of blood T cells in healthy people across ages. Using a J-beta primer mix together with a sample-barcoded 5' primer, a second PCR was run for about 6 to 11 cycles. TCRdb re-derived calls from the 5' RACE reads in MiXCR, one entry per CDR3 protein. Of about 1.8 million distinct CDR3 sequences in the sample, around 48% were seen once. The sample comprised blood. The receptor set was obtained from a woman between 40 and 55 years old in good health.

Of note for this clonotype: One end of the junction does not line up with germline, which may come from a read error. The V gene is TRBV24-1, the J gene TRBJ2-3, with D possibly matching TRBD1 (5 bases). The CDR3 sequence is 17 residues long. Per germline, CDR1 KGHDR and CDR2 SFDVKD. CDR3 in amino acids: CPTSDADSRISTDTQYF. CDR3 nucleotide sequence: TGTCCCACCAGTGACGCAGACAGTCGGATTAGCACAGATACGCAGTATTTT.

This clonotype was observed once. The gene calls are TRBV20-1 and TRBJ1-2; no definite D call. The CDR3 length is 13 residues. V lost 3 bases and J 7 bases, leaving 15 bases between the germline ends. Germline CDR1 is DFQATT and CDR2 is SNEGSKA (reference sequence). The CDR3 coding sequence is TGCAGTGCTAGTGCCGAGGCAGGATTTGGCTACACCTTC. It translates to CSASAEAGFGYTF.

The chain is built from TRBV11-1 and TRBJ2-1; perhaps TRBD2 as D (6 bases). Trimming left V 6 bases short and J 2 bases short, with 20 bases between. This CDR3 comprises 17 residues. Germline assignment: CDR1 SGHAT and CDR2 FQDESV (reference sequence). This CDR3 reads CASRQTAEGLPYNEQFF. DNA for the CDR3: TGTGCCAGCAGACAAACGGCGGAGGGACTCCCCTACAATGAGCAGTTCTTC.

This clonotype was detected only a few times. The chain employs TRBV12-3 or TRBV12-4 and TRBJ2-7, with TRBD2 matching 11 bases. V lost 6 bases and J lost 3; bases outside the gene matches: 16. The CDR3 is 18 amino acids. The CDR3 DNA reads TGTGCCAGCAGCCATACTCCAAGCACCGGGACTAGCGGCTACGAGCAGTACTTC. It is translated as CASSHTPSTGTSGYEQYF.

The J gene is TRBJ1-2, the V gene TRBV7-2; 9 bases agree with TRBD1. Germline CDR1 SGHTA, CDR2 FQGNSA. The CDR3 length is 14 residues. The V gene end was trimmed by 0 bases and the J gene end by 10 bases; junction bases not matched to a gene: 6. CDR3 bases: TGTGCCAGCAGCTTAGCGGGACAGGGTATTGACTACACCTTC. Translated, it gives CASSLAGQGIDYTF.

The chain couples TRBV7-9 to TRBJ1-1; maybe TRBD1 (5 bases). V shed 5 bases and J shed 7 bases, with 14 bases lying between them. The CDR3 totals 13 residues. Germline V gene sequence: CDR1 SEHNR, CDR2 FQNEAQ (reference sequence). The CDR3 bases are TGTGCCAGCAGCGTCCAGGGAGGCAGTGAAGCTTTCTTT. The encoded protein is CASSVQGGSEAFF.